This T cell receptor (beta chain) was sequenced during a study of early T cells in non-severe SARS-CoV-2 infection. Study summary: Investigators sequenced bulk RNA drawn from unsorted whole blood, and chains remained unpaired.

General study points: CD4 and private specificities were missed by VDJdb matching, which favored anti-spike CD8 responses.

The CDR3 consists of 13 residues. CDR1 is KGHSH, CDR2 LQKENI, per germline. The trim removed 3 bases at V and 8 bases at J, leaving 4 bases unmatched. By frequency in the sample, this clonotype is medium-sized. Its antigen is not known. Unique molecular identifier tags were affixed to discrete cDNA molecules. TCRdb re-called the 5' RACE reads with MiXCR, one entry per CDR3 protein. The profile covers about 77,000 distinct CDR3 sequences, with about 9.6% appearing a single time and 4.8% taken by the ten largest. Input material: whole blood. This clonotype was sampled from an adult who was a healthcare worker with PCR-confirmed SARS-CoV-2 infection or an uninfected control (not recorded which). The chain recombines TRBV18 with TRBJ2-1; 7 nucleotides align to TRBD2. The chain's CDR3 is CASSPTSADEQFF. The CDR3, as DNA: TGTGCCAGCTCACCTACTAGCGCAGATGAGCAGTTCTTC.